This T cell receptor (beta chain) was found in a study of T-cell reconstitution after alpha-beta-depleted transplantation in children. Library preparation (for TCRbeta) was performed with unique molecular identifiers. TCRdb reanalysed the PCR reads using MiXCR and keeps one entry per CDR3 protein. The data contain just under 150,000 distinct CDR3 sequences, 8.8% of them singletons. The CDR3 extends over 15 amino acids. The germline V and J ends were trimmed by 0 bases and 3 bases, with 11 bases remaining between them. Germline V gives CDR1 MNHEY, CDR2 SVGAGI. The specimen comprised PBMCs, mostly from graft donor cells, sampled 180 days after TCRalphabeta/CD19-depleted stem cell transplant. This receptor was obtained from a female patient between 2 and 15 years old who had a stem cell transplant for congenital amegakaryocytic thrombocytopenia, so the T cells may come from the graft donor. This chain connects TRBV6-5 to TRBJ1-2; TRBD1 is a possible D gene (5 bases). The CDR3 is CASSYSHSGHYGYTF. The CDR3 DNA reads TGTGCCAGCAGTTACTCGCACTCAGGGCACTATGGCTACACCTTC.